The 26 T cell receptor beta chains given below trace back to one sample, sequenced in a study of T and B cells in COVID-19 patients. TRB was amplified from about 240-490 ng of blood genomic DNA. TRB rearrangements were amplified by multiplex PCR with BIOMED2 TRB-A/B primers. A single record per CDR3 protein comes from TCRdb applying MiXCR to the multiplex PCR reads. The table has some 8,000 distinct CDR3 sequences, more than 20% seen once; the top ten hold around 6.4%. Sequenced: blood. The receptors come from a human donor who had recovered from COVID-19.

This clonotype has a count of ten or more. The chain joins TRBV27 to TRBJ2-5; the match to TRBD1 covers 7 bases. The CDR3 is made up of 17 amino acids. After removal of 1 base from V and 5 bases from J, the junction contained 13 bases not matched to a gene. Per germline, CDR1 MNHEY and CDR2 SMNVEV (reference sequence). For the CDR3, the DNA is TGTGCCAGCAGTTTATATGGTCTAACAGGGGATGAGGAGACCCAGTACTTC. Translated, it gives CASSLYGLTGDEETQYF.

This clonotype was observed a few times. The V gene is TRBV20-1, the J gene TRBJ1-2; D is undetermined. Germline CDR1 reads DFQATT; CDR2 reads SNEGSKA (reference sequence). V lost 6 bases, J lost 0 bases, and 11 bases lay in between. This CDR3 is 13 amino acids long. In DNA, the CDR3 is TGCAGTGCCTCCTCCGGCGCTAACTATGGCTACACCTTC. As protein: CSASSGANYGYTF.

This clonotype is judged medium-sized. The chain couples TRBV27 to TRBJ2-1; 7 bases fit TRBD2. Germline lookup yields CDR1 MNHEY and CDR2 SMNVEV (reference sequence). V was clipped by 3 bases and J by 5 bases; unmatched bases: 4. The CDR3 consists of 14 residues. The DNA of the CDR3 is TGTGCCAGCAGTTTGTTCGGGGGGAACAATGAGCAGTTCTTC. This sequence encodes CASSLFGGNNEQFF.

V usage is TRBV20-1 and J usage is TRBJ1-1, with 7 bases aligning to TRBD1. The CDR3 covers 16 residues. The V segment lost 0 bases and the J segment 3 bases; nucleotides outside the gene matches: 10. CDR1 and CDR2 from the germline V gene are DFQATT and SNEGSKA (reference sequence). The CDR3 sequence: CSARDREGQLYTEAFF. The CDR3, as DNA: TGCAGTGCTAGAGATCGAGAGGGACAGTTGTACACTGAAGCTTTCTTT.

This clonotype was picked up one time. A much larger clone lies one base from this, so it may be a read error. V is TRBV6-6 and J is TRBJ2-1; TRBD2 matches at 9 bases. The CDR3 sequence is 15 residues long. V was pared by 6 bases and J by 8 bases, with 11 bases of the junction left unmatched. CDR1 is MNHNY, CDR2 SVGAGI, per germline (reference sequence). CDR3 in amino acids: CASRPAGGPAHEQFF. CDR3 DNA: TGTGCCAGCAGACCCGCGGGGGGGCCGGCACATGAGCAGTTCTTC.

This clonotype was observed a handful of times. The chain's CDR3 is CASSQEQTANYEQYF. The CDR3 DNA sequence: TGTGCCAGCAGCCAAGAACAAACCGCTAACTACGAGCAGTACTTC. The chain links TRBV4-2 to TRBJ2-7, with D uncertain. V shed 0 bases and J shed 3 bases, with 12 bases lying between them. CDR1 and CDR2 from the germline V gene are LGHNA and YNFKEQ. The CDR3 covers 15 residues.

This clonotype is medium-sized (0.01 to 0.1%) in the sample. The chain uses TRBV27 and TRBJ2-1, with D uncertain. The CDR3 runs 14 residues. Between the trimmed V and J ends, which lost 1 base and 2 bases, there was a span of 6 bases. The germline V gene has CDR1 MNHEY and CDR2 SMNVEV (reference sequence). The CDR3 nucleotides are TGTGCCAGCAGTTTATACATACCCTACAATGAGCAGTTCTTC. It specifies CASSLYIPYNEQFF.

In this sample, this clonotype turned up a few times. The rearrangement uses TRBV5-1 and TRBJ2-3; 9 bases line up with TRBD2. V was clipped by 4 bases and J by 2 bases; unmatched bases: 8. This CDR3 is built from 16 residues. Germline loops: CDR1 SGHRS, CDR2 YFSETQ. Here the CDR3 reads CASSQRGGGDTDTQYF. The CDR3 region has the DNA TGCGCCAGCAGCCAAAGGGGCGGGGGGGACACAGATACGCAGTATTTT.

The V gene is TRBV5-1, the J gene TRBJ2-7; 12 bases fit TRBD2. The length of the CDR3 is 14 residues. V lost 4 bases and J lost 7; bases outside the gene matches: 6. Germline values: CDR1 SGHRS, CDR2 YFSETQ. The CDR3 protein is CASSLTSGGREQYF. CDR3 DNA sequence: TGCGCCAGCAGCCTGACTAGCGGGGGTCGAGAGCAGTACTTC.

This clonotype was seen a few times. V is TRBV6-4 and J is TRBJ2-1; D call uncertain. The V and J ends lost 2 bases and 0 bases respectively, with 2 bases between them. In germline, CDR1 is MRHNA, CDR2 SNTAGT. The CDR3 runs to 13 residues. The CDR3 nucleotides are TGTGCCAGCAGTGACAGCTCCTACAATGAGCAGTTCTTC. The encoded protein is CASSDSSYNEQFF.

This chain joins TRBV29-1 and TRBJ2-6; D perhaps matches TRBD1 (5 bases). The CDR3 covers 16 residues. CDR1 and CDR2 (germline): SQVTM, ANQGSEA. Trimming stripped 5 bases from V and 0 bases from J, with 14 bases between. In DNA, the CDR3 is TGCAGCGTTAAGGGGATGGGCTCCTCTGGGGCCAACGTCCTGACTTTC. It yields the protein CSVKGMGSSGANVLTF.

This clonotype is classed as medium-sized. CDR3 sequence: CSVGTVNYGYTF. CDR3 in DNA: TGCAGCGTTGGGACAGTGAACTATGGCTACACCTTC. This rearrangement joins TRBV29-1 to TRBJ1-2, with D perhaps matching TRBD1 (6 bases). CDR1 and CDR2 (germline): SQVTM, ANQGSEA. The CDR3 is 12 amino acids. The V gene lost 4 bases and the J gene lost 2 bases, with 8 bases spanning the gap.

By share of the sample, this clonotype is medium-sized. The DNA of the CDR3 is TGTGCCAGCAGTTCGACTAGCGGGGATATCTACGAGCAGTACTTC. It is translated as CASSSTSGDIYEQYF. V usage is TRBV6-5 and J usage is TRBJ2-7, with 11 bases identical to TRBD2. V lost 4 bases and J lost 3; bases outside the gene matches: 5. Germline CDR1 is MNHEY and CDR2 is SVGAGI. The CDR3 length is 15 residues.

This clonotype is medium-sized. The CDR3 coding sequence is TGCAGCGTTGGAGAACAGGGGTACAATCAGCCCCAGCATTTT. Protein sequence: CSVGEQGYNQPQHF. J is TRBJ1-5 and V is TRBV29-1, with 7 bases identical to TRBD1. Germline-derived CDR1 and CDR2 are SQVTM and ANQGSEA. This CDR3 contains 14 residues. Trimming at V came to 4 bases and at J to 3 bases, leaving 6 bases not matched to a gene.

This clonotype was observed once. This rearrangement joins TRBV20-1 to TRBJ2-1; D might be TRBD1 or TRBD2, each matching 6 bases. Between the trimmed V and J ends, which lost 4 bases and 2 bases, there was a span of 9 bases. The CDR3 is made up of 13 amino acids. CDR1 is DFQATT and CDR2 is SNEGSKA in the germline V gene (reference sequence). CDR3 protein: CSAKGGPYNEQFF. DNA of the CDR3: TGCAGTGCTAAGGGGGGTCCCTACAATGAGCAGTTCTTC.

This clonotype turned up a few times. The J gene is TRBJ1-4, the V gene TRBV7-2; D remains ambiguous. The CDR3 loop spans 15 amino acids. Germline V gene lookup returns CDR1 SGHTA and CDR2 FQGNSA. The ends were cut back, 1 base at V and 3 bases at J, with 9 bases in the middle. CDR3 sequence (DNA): TGTGCCAGCAGCTTAGGAGGGAGGGCTAATGAAAAACTGTTTTTT. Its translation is CASSLGGRANEKLFF.

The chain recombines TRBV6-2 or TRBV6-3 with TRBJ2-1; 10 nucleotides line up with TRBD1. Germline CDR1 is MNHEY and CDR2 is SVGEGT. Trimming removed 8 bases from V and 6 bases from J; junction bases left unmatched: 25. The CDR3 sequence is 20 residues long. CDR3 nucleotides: TGTGCCAGCCGGAAGCTCCGGGACAGGGGTAGTTATTTAGTGAGCAATGAGCAGTTCTTC. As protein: CASRKLRDRGSYLVSNEQFF.

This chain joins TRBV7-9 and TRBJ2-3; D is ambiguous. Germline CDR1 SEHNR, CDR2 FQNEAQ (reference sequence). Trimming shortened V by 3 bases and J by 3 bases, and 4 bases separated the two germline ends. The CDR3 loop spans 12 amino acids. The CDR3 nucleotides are TGTGCCAGCAGCTTGGGGACAGATACGCAGTATTTT. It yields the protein CASSLGTDTQYF.

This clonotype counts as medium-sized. CDR3 residues: CASSSPDRYQEQYF. In nucleotides, the CDR3 is TGTGCCAGCAGTTCCCCGGACAGGTATCAAGAGCAGTACTTC. This chain joins TRBV6-5 and TRBJ2-7, with 7 bases identical to TRBD1. Trimming took 4 bases from V and 7 from J; bases not matched to a gene: 10. The V gene's germline CDR1 is MNHEY and CDR2 SVGAGI. The CDR3 covers 14 residues.

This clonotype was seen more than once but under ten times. DNA for the CDR3: TGTGCCAGCAGTTCCAGGACAGAGTATCGCAACGAGCAGTACTTC. Translation gives CASSSRTEYRNEQYF. The chain joins TRBV12-3 or TRBV12-4 to TRBJ2-7; D may be TRBD1 (6 bases). V lost 4 bases and J 5 bases, leaving 18 bases between the germline ends. CDR3 length: 15 residues.

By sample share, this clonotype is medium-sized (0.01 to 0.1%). The CDR3 region has the DNA TGTGCCAGCAGCTTGGGTCAGGGTGATGAAAAACTGTTTTTT. It yields the protein CASSLGQGDEKLFF. V and J are TRBV5-5 and TRBJ1-4, with D maybe TRBD1 (5 bases). This CDR3 comprises 14 residues. Germline CDR1 reads SGHKS; CDR2 reads YYEKEE (reference sequence). Trimming took 0 bases from V and 6 from J, leaving 9 bases between them.

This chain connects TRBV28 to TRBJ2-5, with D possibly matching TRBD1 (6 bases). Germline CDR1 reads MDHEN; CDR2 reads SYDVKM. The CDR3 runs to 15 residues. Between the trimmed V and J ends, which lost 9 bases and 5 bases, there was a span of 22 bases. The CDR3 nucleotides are TGTGCCAGTTCCAGGGGCACATACCCGGGGGAGACCCAGTACTTC. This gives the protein CASSRGTYPGETQYF.

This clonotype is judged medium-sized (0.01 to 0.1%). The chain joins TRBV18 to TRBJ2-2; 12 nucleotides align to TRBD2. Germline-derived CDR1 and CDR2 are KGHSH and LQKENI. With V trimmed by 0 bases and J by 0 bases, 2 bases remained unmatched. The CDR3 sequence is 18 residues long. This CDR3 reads CASSPPASGGANTGELFF. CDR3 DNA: TGTGCCAGCTCACCACCCGCTAGCGGGGGGGCGAACACCGGGGAGCTGTTTTTT.

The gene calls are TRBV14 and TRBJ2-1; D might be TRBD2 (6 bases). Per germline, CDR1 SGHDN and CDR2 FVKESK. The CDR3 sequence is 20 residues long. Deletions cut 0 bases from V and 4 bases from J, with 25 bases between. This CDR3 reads CASSQDQFVPTRKAYNEQFF. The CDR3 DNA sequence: TGTGCCAGCAGCCAAGATCAATTTGTCCCGACTAGAAAAGCTTACAATGAGCAGTTCTTC.

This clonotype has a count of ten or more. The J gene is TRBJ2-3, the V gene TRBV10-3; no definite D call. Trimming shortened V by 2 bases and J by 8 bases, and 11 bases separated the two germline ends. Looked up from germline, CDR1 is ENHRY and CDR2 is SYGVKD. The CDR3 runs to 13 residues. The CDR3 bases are TGTGCCATCAGTGAGCTGGACCTGGGTACGCAGTATTTT. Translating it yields CAISELDLGTQYF.

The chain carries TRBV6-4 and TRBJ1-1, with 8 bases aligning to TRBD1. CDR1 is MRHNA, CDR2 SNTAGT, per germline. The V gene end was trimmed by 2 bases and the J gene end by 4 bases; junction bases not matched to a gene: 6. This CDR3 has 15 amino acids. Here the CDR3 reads CASSDRTGGGTEAFF. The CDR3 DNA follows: TGTGCCAGCAGTGACCGAACAGGGGGTGGCACTGAAGCTTTCTTT.